The present T cell receptor beta chain was sequenced within a study of vaccination and CD4 T cells after COVID-19. Study summary: Each post-COVID sample was drawn after diagnosis, and the median interval was roughly 97 days (range 35 to 161).

Treatment indicated: roughly 10-day PBMC culture with coronavirus spike peptide pools or control peptides (ViraFEST assay). The Oncomine TCR Beta short-read assay was applied to DNA of cultured CD4+ T cells. TCRdb independently ran MiXCR on the PCR reads; one entry per CDR3 protein. Among 15,000 to 20,000 distinct CDR3 sequences listed, less than 65% were seen once. Germline V CDR1 and CDR2: SGHAT, FQNNGV. V lost 0 bases, J lost 3 bases, and 8 bases lay in between. The CDR3 is 14 residues long. Turning to this clonotype: Its specificity is unknown.

Sample: CD4+ T cells from blood, cultured in vitro. This chain connects TRBV11-2 to TRBJ1-1, with a weak D call TRBD1 (5 bases). The source of this sequence is a human donor who had recovered from COVID-19. CDR3 in amino acids: CASSLDRADTEAFF. In DNA form, the CDR3 reads TGTGCCAGCAGCTTAGACAGGGCGGACACTGAAGCTTTCTTT.